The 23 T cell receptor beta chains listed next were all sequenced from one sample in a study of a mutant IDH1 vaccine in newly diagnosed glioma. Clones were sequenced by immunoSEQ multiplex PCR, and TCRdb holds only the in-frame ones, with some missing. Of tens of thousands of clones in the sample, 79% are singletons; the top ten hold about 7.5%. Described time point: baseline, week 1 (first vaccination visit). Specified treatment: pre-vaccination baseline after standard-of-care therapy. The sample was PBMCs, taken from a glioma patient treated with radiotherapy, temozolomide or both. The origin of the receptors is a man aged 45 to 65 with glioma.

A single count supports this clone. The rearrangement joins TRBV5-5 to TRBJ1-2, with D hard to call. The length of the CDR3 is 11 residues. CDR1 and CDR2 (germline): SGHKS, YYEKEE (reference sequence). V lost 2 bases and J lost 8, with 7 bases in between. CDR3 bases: TGTGCCAGCAGCTTCCCGAGCGGCTACACCTTC. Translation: CASSFPSGYTF.

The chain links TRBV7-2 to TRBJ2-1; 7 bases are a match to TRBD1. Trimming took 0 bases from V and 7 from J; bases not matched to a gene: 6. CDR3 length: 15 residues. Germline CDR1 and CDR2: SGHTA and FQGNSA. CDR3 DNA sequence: TGTGCCAGCAGCTTAGCTGGGACAGAGTTTAATGAGCAGTTCTTC. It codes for CASSLAGTEFNEQFF.

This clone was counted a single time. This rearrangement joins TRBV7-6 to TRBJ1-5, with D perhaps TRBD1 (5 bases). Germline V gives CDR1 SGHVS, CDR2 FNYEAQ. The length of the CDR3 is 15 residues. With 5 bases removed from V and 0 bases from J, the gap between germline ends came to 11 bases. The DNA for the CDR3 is TGTGCCAGCAGCCTCGGGGGGTATAGCAATCAGCCCCAGCATTTT. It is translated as CASSLGGYSNQPQHF.

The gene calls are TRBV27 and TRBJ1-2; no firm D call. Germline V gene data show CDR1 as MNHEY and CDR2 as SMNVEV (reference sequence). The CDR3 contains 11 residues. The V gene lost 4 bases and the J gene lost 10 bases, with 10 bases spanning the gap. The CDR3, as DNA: TGTGCCAGCAGTTCTGGAGGCAACTACACCTTC. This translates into CASSSGGNYTF.

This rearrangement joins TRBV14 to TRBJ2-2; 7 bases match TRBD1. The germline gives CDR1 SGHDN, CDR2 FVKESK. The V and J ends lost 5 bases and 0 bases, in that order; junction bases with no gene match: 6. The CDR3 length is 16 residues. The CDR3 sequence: CASSGQVHANTGELFF. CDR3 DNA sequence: TGTGCCAGCAGCGGACAGGTACACGCGAACACCGGGGAGCTGTTTTTT.

The CDR3 sequence: CASGFSGTGVKQPQHF. CDR3 coding DNA: TGTGCCAGCGGTTTTTCCGGGACAGGGGTTAAACAGCCCCAGCATTTT. V is TRBV7-2 and J is TRBJ1-5, with 10 bases fitting TRBD1. The CDR3 extends over 16 amino acids. Germline V lookup: CDR1 SGHTA, CDR2 FQGNSA. V was pared by 8 bases and J by 7 bases, with 14 bases of the junction left unmatched.

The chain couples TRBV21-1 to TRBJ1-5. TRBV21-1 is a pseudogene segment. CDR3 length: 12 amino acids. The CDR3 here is CARGGENQPQHF. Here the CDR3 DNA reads TGTGCCAGGGGAGGAGAGAATCAGCCCCAGCATTTT.

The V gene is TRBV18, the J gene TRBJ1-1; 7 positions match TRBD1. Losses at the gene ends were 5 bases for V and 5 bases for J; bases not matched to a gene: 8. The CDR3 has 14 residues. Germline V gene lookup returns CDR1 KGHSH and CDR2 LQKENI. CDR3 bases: TGTGCCAGCTCATCCCAGGGGGGGCGAACTGAAGCTTTCTTT. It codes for CASSSQGGRTEAFF.

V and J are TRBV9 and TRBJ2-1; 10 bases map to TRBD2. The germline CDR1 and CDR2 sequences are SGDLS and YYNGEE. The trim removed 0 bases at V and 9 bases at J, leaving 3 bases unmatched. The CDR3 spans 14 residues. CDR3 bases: TGTGCCAGCAGCGTAGGGGTAGCGGGGGGTGAGCAGTTCTTC. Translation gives CASSVGVAGGEQFF.

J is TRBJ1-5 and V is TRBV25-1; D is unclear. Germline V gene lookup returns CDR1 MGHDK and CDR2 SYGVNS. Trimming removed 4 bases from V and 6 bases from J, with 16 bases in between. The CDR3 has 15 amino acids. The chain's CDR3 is CASSVTGPRTQPQHF. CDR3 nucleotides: TGTGCCAGCAGTGTAACCGGGCCACGGACTCAGCCCCAGCATTTT.

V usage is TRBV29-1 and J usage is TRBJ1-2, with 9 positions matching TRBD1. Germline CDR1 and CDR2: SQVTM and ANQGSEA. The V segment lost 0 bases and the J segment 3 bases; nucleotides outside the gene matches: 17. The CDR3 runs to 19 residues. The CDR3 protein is CSVEDEQGAAGVGDYGYTF. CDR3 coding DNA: TGCAGCGTTGAAGATGAACAGGGGGCGGCGGGAGTAGGTGACTATGGCTACACCTTC.

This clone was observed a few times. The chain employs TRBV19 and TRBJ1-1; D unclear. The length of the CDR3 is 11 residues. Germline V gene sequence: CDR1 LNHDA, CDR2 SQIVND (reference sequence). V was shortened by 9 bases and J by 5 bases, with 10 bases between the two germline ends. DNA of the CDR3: TGTGCCAGCATAGGCGGGACTGAAGCTTTCTTT. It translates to CASIGGTEAFF.

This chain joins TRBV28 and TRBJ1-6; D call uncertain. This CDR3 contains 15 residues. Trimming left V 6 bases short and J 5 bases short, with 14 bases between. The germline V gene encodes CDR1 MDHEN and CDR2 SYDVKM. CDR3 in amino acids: CASRPTQANNSPLHF. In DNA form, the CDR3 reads TGTGCCAGCAGACCGACACAAGCAAATAATTCACCCCTCCACTTT.

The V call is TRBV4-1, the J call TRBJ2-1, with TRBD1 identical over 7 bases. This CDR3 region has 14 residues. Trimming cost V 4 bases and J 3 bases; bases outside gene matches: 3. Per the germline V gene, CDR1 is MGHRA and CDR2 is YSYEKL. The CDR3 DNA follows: TGCGCCAGCAGCCCAGACAGGGACTACAATGAGCAGTTCTTC. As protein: CASSPDRDYNEQFF.

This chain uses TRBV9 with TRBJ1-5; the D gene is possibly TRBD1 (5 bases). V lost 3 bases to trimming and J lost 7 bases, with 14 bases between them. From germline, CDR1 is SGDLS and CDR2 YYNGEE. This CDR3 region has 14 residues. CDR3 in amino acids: CASSAGTQGQPQHF. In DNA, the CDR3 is TGTGCCAGCAGCGCGGGGACCCAAGGACAGCCCCAGCATTTT.

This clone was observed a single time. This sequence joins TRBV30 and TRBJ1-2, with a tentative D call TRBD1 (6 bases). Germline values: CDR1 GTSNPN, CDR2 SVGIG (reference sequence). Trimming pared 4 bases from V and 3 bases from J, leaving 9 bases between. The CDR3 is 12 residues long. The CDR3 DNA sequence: TGTGCCTGGACAGGACAGTACTATGGCTACACCTTC. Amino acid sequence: CAWTGQYYGYTF.

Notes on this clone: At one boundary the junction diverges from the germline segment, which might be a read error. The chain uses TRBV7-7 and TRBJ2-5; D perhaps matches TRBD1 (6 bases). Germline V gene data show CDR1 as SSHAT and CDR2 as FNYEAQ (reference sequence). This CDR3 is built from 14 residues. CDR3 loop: CASSKGQPQETQYF. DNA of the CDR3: TGTGCTAGCAGCAAAGGACAGCCCCAAGAGACCCAGTACTTC.

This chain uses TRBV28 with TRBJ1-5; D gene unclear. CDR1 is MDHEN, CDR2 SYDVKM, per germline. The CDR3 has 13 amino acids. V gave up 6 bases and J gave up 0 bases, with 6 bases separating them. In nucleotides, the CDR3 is TGTGCCAGCAGCCCGTATAGCAATCAGCCCCAGCATTTT. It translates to CASSPYSNQPQHF.

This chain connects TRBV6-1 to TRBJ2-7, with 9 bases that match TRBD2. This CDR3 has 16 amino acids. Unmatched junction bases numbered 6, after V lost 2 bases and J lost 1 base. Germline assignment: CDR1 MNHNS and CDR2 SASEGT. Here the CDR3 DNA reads TGTGCCAGCAGTGAATTTGGCGGGGGGGTTTCCTACGAGCAGTACTTC. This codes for CASSEFGGGVSYEQYF.

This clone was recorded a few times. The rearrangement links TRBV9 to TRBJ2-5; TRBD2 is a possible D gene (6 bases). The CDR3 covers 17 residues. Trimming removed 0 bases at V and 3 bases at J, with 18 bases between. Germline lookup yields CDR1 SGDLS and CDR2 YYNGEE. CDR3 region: CASSVGVREVGKETQYF. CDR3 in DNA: TGTGCCAGCAGCGTAGGAGTGAGGGAGGTAGGAAAAGAGACCCAGTACTTC.

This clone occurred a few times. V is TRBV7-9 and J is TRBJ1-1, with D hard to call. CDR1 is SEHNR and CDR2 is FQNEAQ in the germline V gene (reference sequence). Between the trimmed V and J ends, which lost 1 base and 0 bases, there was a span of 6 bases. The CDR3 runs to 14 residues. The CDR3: CASSLGGLNTEAFF. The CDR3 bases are TGTGCCAGCAGCTTAGGGGGTTTGAACACTGAAGCTTTCTTT. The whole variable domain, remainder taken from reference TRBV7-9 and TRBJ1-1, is DTGVSQNPRHKITKRGQNVTFRCDPISEHNRLYWYRQTLGQGPEFLTYFQNEAQLEKSRLLSDRFSAERPKGSFSTLEIQRTEQGDSAMYLCASSLGGLNTEAFFGQGTRLTVV.

The DNA for the CDR3 is TGTGCCAGCAGCGGCAACTCTGGGGCCAACGTCCTGACTTTC. This sequence encodes CASSGNSGANVLTF. This chain uses TRBV7-6 with TRBJ2-6; D remains ambiguous. Germline CDR1 reads SGHVS; CDR2 reads FNYEAQ. Trimming removed 5 bases at V and 0 bases at J, with 5 bases between. This CDR3 has 14 amino acids.

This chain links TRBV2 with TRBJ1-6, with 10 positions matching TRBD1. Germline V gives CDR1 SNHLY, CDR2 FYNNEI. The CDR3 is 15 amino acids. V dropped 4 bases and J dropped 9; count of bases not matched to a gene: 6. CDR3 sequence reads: CASSGAGTGVSPLHF. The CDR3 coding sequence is TGTGCCAGCAGTGGAGCGGGGACAGGGGTTTCACCCCTCCACTTT.